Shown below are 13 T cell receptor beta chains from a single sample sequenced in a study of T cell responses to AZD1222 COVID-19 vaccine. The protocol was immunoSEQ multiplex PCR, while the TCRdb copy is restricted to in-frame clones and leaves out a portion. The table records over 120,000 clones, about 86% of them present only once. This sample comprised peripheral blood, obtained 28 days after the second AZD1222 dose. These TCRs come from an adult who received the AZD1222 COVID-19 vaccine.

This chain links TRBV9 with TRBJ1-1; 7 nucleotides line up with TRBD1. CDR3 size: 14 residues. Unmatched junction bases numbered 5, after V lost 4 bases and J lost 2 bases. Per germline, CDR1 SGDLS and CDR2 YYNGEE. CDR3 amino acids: CASSPGTVNTEAFF. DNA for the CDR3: TGTGCCAGCAGCCCCGGGACAGTCAACACTGAAGCTTTCTTT.

Here the CDR3 DNA reads TGTGCCAGCAGCTGGGGCAGGGGCGTTGGGGGCTACACCTTC. Translation: CASSWGRGVGGYTF. This chain links TRBV7-9 with TRBJ1-2; the D gene is possibly TRBD1 (6 bases). The V end lost 4 bases, the J end lost 8 bases, and 17 bases lay between the germline ends. CDR3 length equals 14 residues. Germline loops: CDR1 SEHNR, CDR2 FQNEAQ (reference sequence).

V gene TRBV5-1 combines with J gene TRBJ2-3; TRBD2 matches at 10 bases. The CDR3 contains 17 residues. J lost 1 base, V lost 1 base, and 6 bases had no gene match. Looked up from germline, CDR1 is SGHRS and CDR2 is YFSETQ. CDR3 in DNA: TGCGCCAGCAGCTTGCGCCAGCTAGCGGGGGGCACAGATACGCAGTATTTT. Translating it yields CASSLRQLAGGTDTQYF.

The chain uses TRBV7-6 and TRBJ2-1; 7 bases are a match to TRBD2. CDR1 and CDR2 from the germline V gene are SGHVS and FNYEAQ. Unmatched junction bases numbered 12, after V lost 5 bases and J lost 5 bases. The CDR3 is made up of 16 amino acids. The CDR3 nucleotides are TGTGCCAGCAGCCCACTAGCGCCCCTAGACGACAATGAGCAGTTCTTC. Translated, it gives CASSPLAPLDDNEQFF.

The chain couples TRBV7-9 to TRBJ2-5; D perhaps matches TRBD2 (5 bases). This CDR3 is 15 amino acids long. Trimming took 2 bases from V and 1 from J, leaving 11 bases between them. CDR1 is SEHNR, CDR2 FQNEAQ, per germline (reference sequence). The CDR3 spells CASSLTAGPQETQYF. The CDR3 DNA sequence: TGTGCCAGCAGCTTAACTGCGGGCCCCCAAGAGACCCAGTACTTC.

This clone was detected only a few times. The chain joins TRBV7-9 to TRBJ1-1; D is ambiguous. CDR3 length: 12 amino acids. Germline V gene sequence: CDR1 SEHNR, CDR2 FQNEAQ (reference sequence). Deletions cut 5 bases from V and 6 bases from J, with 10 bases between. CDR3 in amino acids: CASSRQSPEAFF. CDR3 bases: TGTGCCAGCAGCCGCCAATCGCCTGAAGCTTTCTTT.

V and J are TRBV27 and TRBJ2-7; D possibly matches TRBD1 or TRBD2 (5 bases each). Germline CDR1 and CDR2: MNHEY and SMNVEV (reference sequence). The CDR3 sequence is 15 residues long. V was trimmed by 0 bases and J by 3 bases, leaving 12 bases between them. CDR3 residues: CASSLSLVGRYEQYF. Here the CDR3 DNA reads TGTGCCAGCAGTTTATCTTTAGTGGGACGCTACGAGCAGTACTTC.

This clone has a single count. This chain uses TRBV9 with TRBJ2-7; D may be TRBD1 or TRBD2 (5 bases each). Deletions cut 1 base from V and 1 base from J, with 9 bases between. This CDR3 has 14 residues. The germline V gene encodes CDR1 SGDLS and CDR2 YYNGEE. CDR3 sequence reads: CASSVRGESYEQYF. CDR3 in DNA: TGTGCCAGCAGCGTAAGGGGAGAATCCTACGAGCAGTACTTC.

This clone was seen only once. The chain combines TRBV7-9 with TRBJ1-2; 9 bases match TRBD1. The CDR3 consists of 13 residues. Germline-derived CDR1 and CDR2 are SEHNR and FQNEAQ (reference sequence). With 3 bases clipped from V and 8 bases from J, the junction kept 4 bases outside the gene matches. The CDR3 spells CASSFGQGSGYTF. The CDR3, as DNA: TGTGCCAGCAGCTTCGGACAGGGGTCAGGCTACACCTTC.

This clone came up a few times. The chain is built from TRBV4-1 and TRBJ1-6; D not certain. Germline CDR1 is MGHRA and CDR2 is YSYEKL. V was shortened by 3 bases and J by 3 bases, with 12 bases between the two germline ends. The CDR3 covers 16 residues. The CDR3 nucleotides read TGCGCCAGCAGCCACGGGCCCGAGAACTATAATTCACCCCTCCACTTT. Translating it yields CASSHGPENYNSPLHF.

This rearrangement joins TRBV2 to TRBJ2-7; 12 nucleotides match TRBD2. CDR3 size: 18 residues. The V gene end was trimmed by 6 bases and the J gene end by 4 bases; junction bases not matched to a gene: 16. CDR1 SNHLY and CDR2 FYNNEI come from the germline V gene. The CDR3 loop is CASRGASPSGRAGYEQYF. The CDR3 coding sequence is TGTGCCAGCAGAGGGGCATCGCCTAGCGGGAGGGCCGGGTACGAGCAGTACTTC. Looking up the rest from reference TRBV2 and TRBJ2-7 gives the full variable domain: EPEVTQTPSHQVTQMGQEVILRCVPISNHLYFYWYRQILGQKVEFLVSFYNNEISEKSEIFDDQFSVERPDGSNFTLKIRSTKLEDSAMYFCASRGASPSGRAGYEQYFGPGTRLTVT.

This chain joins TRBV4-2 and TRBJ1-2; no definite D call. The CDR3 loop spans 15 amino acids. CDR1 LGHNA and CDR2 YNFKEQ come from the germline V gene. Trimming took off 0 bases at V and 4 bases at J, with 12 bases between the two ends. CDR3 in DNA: TGTGCCAGCAGCCAAGAGAAAGGCAGCATCTATGGCTACACCTTC. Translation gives CASSQEKGSIYGYTF.

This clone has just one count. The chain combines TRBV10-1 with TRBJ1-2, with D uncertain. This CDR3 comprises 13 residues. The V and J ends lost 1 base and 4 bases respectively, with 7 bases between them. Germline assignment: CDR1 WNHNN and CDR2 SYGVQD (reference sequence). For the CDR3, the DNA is TGCGCCAGCAGTGAGTTTAAGGGCTATGGCTACACCTTC. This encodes CASSEFKGYGYTF.